This record covers a single T cell receptor beta chain. The antigen this receptor binds is unknown. Nothing much larger sits one base from this clone, and base qualities are not available. Reading the germline V gene (reference sequence) gives CDR1 MNHEY and CDR2 SMNVEV. There are 15 amino acids in the CDR3, from cysteine to phenylalanine inclusive. The DNA shown is the 45-base CDR3, in frame from base 1. Relative to germline, V is 3 bases shorter and J is 5 bases shorter, with 17 bases between their ends. Each collaborating institution followed its own protocols to collect whole blood in K2EDTA tubes. For TCRbeta analysis, collaborators shipped samples as frozen whole blood, isolated PBMCs, or DNA extracted from either of those sample types. The immunoSEQ Assay, a bias-controlled multiplex PCR, was used to amplify TCRbeta CDR3 regions from genomic DNA. The original pipeline was this. Nucleated cell counts per sample were estimated from amplification of reference gene primers within the assay. To quantify the absolute abundance of each unique TCRbeta CDR3 rearrangement, sequence reads were collapsed and filtered. Productive Simpson clonality was computed per sample as the square root of Simpson's diversity index over productive rearrangements. TCRdb stores this immuneACCESS table with in-frame sequences only. Part of the clones is absent; in the studies checked, under half of the shortfall reflects unresolved V genes, and no reason is known for the rest. V, J and clone size are taken as reported in that table, and D and trimming were inferred from the DNA itself. In all, the sample holds 200,000 to 250,000 clones, and around 81% of those were seen once. The ten most abundant clones make up over 10% of the sample.

These data are taken from a study of blood T cell repertoires in COVID-19 (dated by TCRdb to the early 2020s). About the investigation overall: Collaborator samples came from the United States, Italy and Spain and covered acute and convalescent phases of COVID-19. A freely available public database, intended as a resource for researchers studying the immune response to SARS-CoV-2, is where the repertoires were released. A de-identified subject ID, COVID-19 status, age in years and sex were almost always included in the sample metadata. The dataset comprised deeply sampled blood TCRbeta repertoires from subjects exposed to, actively infected with, or recovered from COVID-19. Samples came from the ongoing ImmuneRACE study (first 160 participants) plus 1,254 subjects from 6 global collaborators. Where available, HLA class I and class II types were taken from metadata supplied by the sample provider and were not determined by assay-based typing. The prospective study material was composed of cDNA or gDNA derived from T cells, B-cell-depleted T cells, or PBMCs. What the work shows at the level of the full study, not this receptor alone: The amount of clinical and demographic metadata varied by source and participant and was provided uncurated.

The sequenced sample was peripheral blood. The receptor was derived from a human donor in a cohort sampled during active COVID-19. Here the chain combines TRBV27 and TRBJ2-7, and the D gene may be TRBD1, 6 bases matching. The CDR3 protein: CASSFRAGVPDEQYF. Read as DNA, the sequence is TGTGCCAGCAGTTTCAGGGCAGGGGTTCCCGACGAGCAGTACTTC.